The clone carrying this TCR beta chain was detected only once. This entry belongs to a study of blood T cell repertoires in COVID-19. At the level of the study: The cDNA or gDNA used as material had been derived from T cells, B-cell-depleted T cells, or PBMCs.

Participants spanned ages roughly 18 to 90 years and resided in 24 US areas. Self-reported history from a screening survey and questionnaire set each donor's cohort. Original methodology: Amplification with reference gene primers provided the estimates of nucleated cell counts. This table comes from immunoSEQ multiplex PCR, and its TCRdb copy is limited to in-frame clones, with some not included. V and J calls and clone size are copied from that table; D and trimming were computed from the DNA. The sample records around 200,000 clones, 86% being singletons. Sequences were obtained from PBMCs or T cells enriched from blood (not recorded which). This receptor was obtained from a man aged 35 to 55 with acute COVID-19.

CDR3 DNA: TGTGCCAGCAGTCTAGCTGGAAACAATGAGCAGTTCTTC. It codes for CASSLAGNNEQFF. J is TRBJ2-1 and V is TRBV28, with a weak D call TRBD2 (5 bases). The CDR3 runs 13 residues. V lost 5 bases to trimming and J lost 5 bases, with 10 bases between them. Germline CDR1 is MDHEN and CDR2 is SYDVKM.